This is a list of T cell receptor beta chains from one sample in a study of cytomegalovirus exposure and HLA in healthy donors. Clones were read by immunoSEQ multiplex PCR, and TCRdb kept only the in-frame ones, dropping some. The table includes about 190,000 clones, around 86% detected once. Material: PBMCs. The receptors were sampled from a man younger than 45 in good health and CMV-seronegative. Each CDR3 is given with its conserved first and last residue. Fields, in order: V gene, J gene, D gene, clone size, CDR3 protein, CDR3 DNA. A D gene is named only where the DNA matches it firmly. Expanded clones get a size class; other rows say once, few or many, or leave the size out.

>TRBV5-1|TRBJ2-2|TRBD2|once
CASSLGPTSGRAGELFF
TGCGCCAGCAGCTTGGGCCCGACTAGCGGGAGGGCCGGGGAGCTGTTTTTT
>TRBV6-5|TRBJ1-1|.|few
CASSLGRGGDTEAFF
TGTGCCAGCTCGCTGGGACGGGGAGGGGACACTGAAGCTTTCTTT
>TRBV4-3|TRBJ2-3|TRBD1|.
CASSQVGTGTDTQYF
TGCGCCAGCAGCCAAGTGGGGACAGGGACGGATACGCAGTATTTT
>TRBV7-2|TRBJ2-4|TRBD2|.
CASSRLWTSGRDIQYF
TGTGCCAGCAGCCGCCTCTGGACTAGCGGGAGGGACATTCAGTACTTC
>TRBV6-5|TRBJ1-1|.|few
CASSFSENTEAFF
TGTGCCAGCAGTTTCAGTGAGAACACTGAAGCTTTCTTT
>TRBV6-5|TRBJ1-1|TRBD1|.
CASSYVGTGEAFF
TGTGCCAGCAGTTACGTGGGGACAGGAGAAGCTTTCTTT
>TRBV2|TRBJ2-5|TRBD2|.
CASRATGLAMETQYF
TGTGCCAGCAGAGCAACGGGACTAGCGATGGAGACCCAGTACTTC
>TRBV7-2|TRBJ2-1|TRBD2|few
CASSLEGLAREQFF
TGTGCCAGCAGCTTAGAGGGACTAGCACGGGAGCAGTTCTTC
>TRBV18|TRBJ1-5|.|once
CASSGGGDQPQHF
TGTGCCAGCTCAGGGGGGGGAGATCAGCCCCAGCATTTT
>TRBV2|TRBJ2-7|.|.
CASSVRGTSYEQYF
TGTGCCAGCAGTGTCCGGGGGACCTCCTACGAGCAGTACTTC
>TRBV18|TRBJ1-2|.|.
CASSPGLGQPPLGYTF
TGTGCCAGCTCACCGGGCCTTGGACAGCCCCCTCTTGGCTACACCTTC
>TRBV14|TRBJ1-5|TRBD1|.
CASSPGGQGAQPQHF
TGTGCCAGCAGCCCAGGGGGTCAGGGGGCCCAGCCCCAGCATTTT
>TRBV10-1|TRBJ1-1|TRBD1|few
CASSEWGQEAFF
TGCGCCAGCAGTGAGTGGGGACAGGAAGCTTTCTTT
>TRBV28|TRBJ2-3|.|.
CASQSLPRPFSRTDTQYF
TGTGCCAGCCAATCTCTCCCGCGGCCCTTCTCCCGCACAGATACGCAGTATTTT
>TRBV5-4|TRBJ1-2|TRBD1|few
CASSDRDVYGYTF
TGTGCCAGCAGCGACAGGGACGTCTATGGCTACACCTTC
>TRBV6-1|TRBJ1-5|TRBD1|.
CASSEGQGGVQPQHF
TGTGCCAGCAGTGAAGGCCAGGGGGGAGTGCAGCCCCAGCATTTT
>TRBV11-1|TRBJ1-1|.|.
CASSSATSRNTEAFF
TGTGCCAGCAGCTCCGCGACAAGCAGGAACACTGAAGCTTTCTTT
>TRBV15|TRBJ2-7|.|.
CATSRPLAGSEQYF
TGTGCCACCAGCAGACCCCTAGCAGGTTCCGAGCAGTACTTC
>TRBV29-1|TRBJ1-1|.|.
CSGGRMNTEAFF
TGCAGCGGAGGGAGGATGAACACTGAAGCTTTCTTT
>TRBV11-3|TRBJ2-3|TRBD1|.
CASSSTGTVDTQYF
TGTGCCAGCAGCTCCACCGGGACAGTGGATACGCAGTATTTT
>TRBV6-4|TRBJ2-1|.|.
CASSDYGGNEQFF
TGTGCCAGCAGTGACTATGGGGGGAATGAGCAGTTCTTC
>TRBV9|TRBJ2-5|TRBD1|.
CASSVGQGAVGETQYF
TGTGCCAGCAGCGTAGGGCAGGGGGCCGTGGGGGAGACCCAGTACTTC
>TRBV9|TRBJ2-5|TRBD2|once
CASSAWTSGRHPQYF
TGTGCCAGCAGCGCGTGGACTAGCGGAAGGCACCCCCAGTACTTC
>TRBV5-1|TRBJ2-1|TRBD1|.
CASGPTGQPATQQFF
TGCGCCAGCGGGCCTACGGGACAGCCTGCCACCCAGCAGTTCTTC
>TRBV18|TRBJ2-1|TRBD2|once
CASSPPGAIAGNNEQFF
TGTGCCAGCTCACCGCCTGGGGCCATAGCGGGGAACAATGAGCAGTTCTTC
>TRBV5-4|TRBJ2-1|TRBD2|.
CASSWGLSGRDNYNEQFF
TGTGCCAGCAGCTGGGGGCTTAGCGGGAGGGATAATTACAATGAGCAGTTCTTC
>TRBV2|TRBJ1-1|.|.
CASRTVNTEAFF
TGTGCCAGCAGGACAGTTAACACTGAAGCTTTCTTT
>TRBV5-1|TRBJ2-3|TRBD2|.
CASSPPGTSGIATQYF
TGCGCCAGCAGCCCACCCGGGACTAGCGGCATAGCTACGCAGTATTTT
>TRBV11-2|TRBJ1-5|.|.
CASSFDSYQPQHF
TGTGCCAGCAGCTTTGACAGTTATCAGCCCCAGCATTTT